The rows below give T cell receptor beta chains drawn from one sample of a study of early T cells in non-severe SARS-CoV-2 infection. TCRdb analysed the 5' RACE reads with MiXCR anew, one entry per CDR3 protein. The sample records roughly 32,000 distinct CDR3 sequences, roughly 6% being singletons. Sequenced material: whole blood. The receptors stem from an adult who was a healthcare worker with PCR-confirmed SARS-CoV-2 infection or an uninfected control (not recorded which). CDR3s include the opening cysteine and the closing phenylalanine or tryptophan. D genes are given only for firm matches. Clone size is shown for a subset of rows, as once, few, many or a class of expanded clone.

>TRBD1|TRBJ2-3|-|TRBV20-1
CSARTGGAKEYF
TGCAGTGCTAGAACAGGGGGCGCGAAGGAGTATTTT
>-|TRBJ2-3|-|TRBV2
CASKVRSSTDTQYF
TGTGCCAGCAAAGTCCGCTCGAGCACAGATACGCAGTATTTT
>TRBD2|TRBJ2-5|many|TRBV25-1
CASRASGGSETQYF
TGTGCCAGCAGGGCTAGCGGGGGGTCGGAGACCCAGTACTTC
>TRBD1|TRBJ1-2|few|TRBV5-1
CASSVQGPANYGYTF
TGCGCCAGCAGCGTACAGGGGCCCGCTAACTATGGCTACACCTTC
>TRBD1|TRBJ1-6|few|TRBV18
CASSLTGQYNSPLHF
TGTGCCAGCTCACTCACGGGACAGTATAATTCACCCCTCCACTTT
>TRBD2|TRBJ2-1|many|TRBV7-9
CASSDSGGYYNEQFF
TGTGCCAGCAGCGATAGCGGGGGATACTACAATGAGCAGTTCTTC
>-|TRBJ2-7|many|TRBV20-1
CSATGTAVSYEQYF
TGCAGTGCGACCGGGACGGCAGTCTCCTACGAGCAGTACTTC
>-|TRBJ2-6|many|TRBV3-1
CASSPHDVAGANVLTF
TGTGCCAGCAGCCCCCATGACGTAGCTGGGGCCAACGTCCTGACTTTC
>-|TRBJ2-7|many|TRBV4-3
CASSHVSLAASYEQYF
TGCGCCAGCAGCCACGTATCATTAGCGGCTTCCTACGAGCAGTACTTC
>TRBD2|TRBJ2-1|few|TRBV6-4
CASSETGGSYNEQFF
TGTGCCAGCAGTGAGACGGGGGGGTCCTACAATGAGCAGTTCTTC
>TRBD2|TRBJ2-2|many|TRBV7-2
CASSPAGTTTGELFF
TGTGCCAGCAGCCCGGCCGGGACTACCACCGGGGAGCTGTTTTTT
>-|TRBJ2-3|many|TRBV4-2
CASSQETGDTQYF
TGTGCCAGCAGCCAAGAGACGGGAGATACGCAGTATTTT
>-|TRBJ2-1|many|TRBV5-4
CASSLGSVRVGNEQFF
TGTGCCAGCAGTCTGGGAAGCGTGAGGGTGGGCAATGAGCAGTTCTTC
>TRBD2|TRBJ2-2|many|TRBV18
CASSPVWTSGVSNTGELFF
TGTGCCAGCTCACCTGTCTGGACTAGCGGGGTGTCGAACACCGGGGAGCTGTTTTTT
>-|TRBJ1-6|few|TRBV18
CASSPPSNSPPHF
TGTGCCAGCTCACCACCGTCGAATTCACCCCCCCACTTT
>-|TRBJ1-1|many|TRBV20-1
CSARDMLNTEAFF
TGCAGTGCTAGAGATATGCTGAACACTGAAGCTTTCTTT
>-|TRBJ2-7|many|TRBV6-6
CASSPDQYEQYF
TGTGCCAGCAGTCCGGACCAGTACGAGCAGTACTTC
>TRBD1|TRBJ1-1|few|TRBV5-1
CASSLGQGYDTEAFF
TGCGCCAGCAGCCTGGGACAGGGCTATGACACTGAAGCTTTCTTT